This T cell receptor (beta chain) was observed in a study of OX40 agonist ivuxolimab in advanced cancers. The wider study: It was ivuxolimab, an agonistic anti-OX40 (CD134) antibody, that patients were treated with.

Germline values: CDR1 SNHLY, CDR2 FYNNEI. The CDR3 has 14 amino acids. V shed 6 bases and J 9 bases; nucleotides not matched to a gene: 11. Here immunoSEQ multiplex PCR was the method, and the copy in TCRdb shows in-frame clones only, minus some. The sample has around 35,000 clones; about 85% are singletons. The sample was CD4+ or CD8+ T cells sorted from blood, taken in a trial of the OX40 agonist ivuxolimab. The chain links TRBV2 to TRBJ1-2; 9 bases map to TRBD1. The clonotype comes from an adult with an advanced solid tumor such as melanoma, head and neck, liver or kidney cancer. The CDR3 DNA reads TGTGCCAGCAGCGATATCCCGGGACAGGGCAGCTACACCTTC. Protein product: CASSDIPGQGSYTF.